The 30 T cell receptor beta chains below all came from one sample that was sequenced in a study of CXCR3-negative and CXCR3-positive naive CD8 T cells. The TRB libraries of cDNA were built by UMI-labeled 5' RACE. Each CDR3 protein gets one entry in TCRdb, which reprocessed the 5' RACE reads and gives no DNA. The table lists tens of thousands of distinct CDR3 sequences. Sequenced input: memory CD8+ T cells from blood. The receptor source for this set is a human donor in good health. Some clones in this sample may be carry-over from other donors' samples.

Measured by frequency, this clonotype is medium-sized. CDR3 loop: CASSDSSTGELFF. The rearrangement uses TRBV6-4 and TRBJ2-2. CDR1 and CDR2 (germline): MRHNA, SNTAGT. The CDR3 covers 13 residues.

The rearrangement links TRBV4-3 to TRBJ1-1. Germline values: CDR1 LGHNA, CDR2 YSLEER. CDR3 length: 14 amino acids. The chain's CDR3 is CASSQRSGYTEAFF.

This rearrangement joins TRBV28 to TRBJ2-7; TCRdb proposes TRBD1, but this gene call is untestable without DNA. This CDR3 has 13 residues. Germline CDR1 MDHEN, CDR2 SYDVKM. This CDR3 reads CASSTGAGYEQYF. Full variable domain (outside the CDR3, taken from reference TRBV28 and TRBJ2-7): DVKVTQSSRYLVKRTGEKVFLECVQDMDHENMFWYRQDPGLGLRLIYFSYDVKMKEKGDIPEGYSVSREKKERFSLILESASTNQTSMYLCASSTGAGYEQYFGPGTRLTVT.

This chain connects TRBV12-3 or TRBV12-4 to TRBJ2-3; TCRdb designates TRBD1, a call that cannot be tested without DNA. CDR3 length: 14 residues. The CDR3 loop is CASSLQGAADTQYF.

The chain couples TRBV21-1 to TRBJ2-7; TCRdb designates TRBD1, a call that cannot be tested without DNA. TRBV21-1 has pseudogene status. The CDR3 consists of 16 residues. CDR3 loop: CAGGLILTGSTYEQYF.

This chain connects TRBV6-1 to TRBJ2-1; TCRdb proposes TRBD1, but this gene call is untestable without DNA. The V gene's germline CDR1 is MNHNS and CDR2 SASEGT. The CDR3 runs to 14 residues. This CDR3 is CASNREGQGFEQFF.

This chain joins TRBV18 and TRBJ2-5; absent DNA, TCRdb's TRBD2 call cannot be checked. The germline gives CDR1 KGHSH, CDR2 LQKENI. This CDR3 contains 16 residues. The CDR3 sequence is CASSPPTSGRLETQYF.

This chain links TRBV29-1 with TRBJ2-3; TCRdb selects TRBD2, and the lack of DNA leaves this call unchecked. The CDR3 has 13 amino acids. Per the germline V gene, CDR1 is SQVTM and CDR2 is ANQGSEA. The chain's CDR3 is CSVGSGGTDTQYF.

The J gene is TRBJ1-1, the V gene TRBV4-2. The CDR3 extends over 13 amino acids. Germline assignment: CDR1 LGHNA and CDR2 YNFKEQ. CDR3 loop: CASSQESNTEAFF.

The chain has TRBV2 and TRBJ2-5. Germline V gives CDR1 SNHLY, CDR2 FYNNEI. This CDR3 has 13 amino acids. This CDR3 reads CASSIRIQETQYF. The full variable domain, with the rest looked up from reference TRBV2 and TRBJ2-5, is EPEVTQTPSHQVTQMGQEVILRCVPISNHLYFYWYRQILGQKVEFLVSFYNNEISEKSEIFDDQFSVERPDGSNFTLKIRSTKLEDSAMYFCASSIRIQETQYFGPGTRLLVL.

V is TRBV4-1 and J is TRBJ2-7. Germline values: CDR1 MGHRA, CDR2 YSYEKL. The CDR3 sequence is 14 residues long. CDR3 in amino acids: CASSQDRSEPEQYF.

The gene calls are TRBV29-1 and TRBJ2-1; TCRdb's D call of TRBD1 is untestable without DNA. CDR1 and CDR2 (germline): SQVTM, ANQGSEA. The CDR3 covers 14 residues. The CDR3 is CSVTPVGQGDEQFF.

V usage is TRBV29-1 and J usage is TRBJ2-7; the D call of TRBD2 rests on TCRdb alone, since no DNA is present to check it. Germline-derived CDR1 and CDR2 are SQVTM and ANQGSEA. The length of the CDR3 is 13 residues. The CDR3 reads CSVEDSGLYEQYF.

The CDR3 reads CASSVGGATLNEQFF. This rearrangement joins TRBV9 to TRBJ2-1; there is no DNA to check the TCRdb D call of TRBD2. The CDR3 is made up of 15 amino acids. Germline assignment: CDR1 SGDLS and CDR2 YYNGEE.

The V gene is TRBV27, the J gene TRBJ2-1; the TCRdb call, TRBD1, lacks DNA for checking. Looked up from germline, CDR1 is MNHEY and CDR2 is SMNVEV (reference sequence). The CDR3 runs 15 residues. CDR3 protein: CASSDLLQLYNEQFF.

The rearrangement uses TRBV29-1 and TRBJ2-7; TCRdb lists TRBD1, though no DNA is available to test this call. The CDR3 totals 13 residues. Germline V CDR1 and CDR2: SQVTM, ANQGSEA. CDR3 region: CSVESQVEYEQYF.

The CDR3 loop reads CASSQRAGPYEQYF. V is TRBV4-2 and J is TRBJ2-7; the D gene TCRdb calls, TRBD2, cannot be checked with no DNA. Germline V CDR1 and CDR2: LGHNA, YNFKEQ. CDR3 length: 14 residues.

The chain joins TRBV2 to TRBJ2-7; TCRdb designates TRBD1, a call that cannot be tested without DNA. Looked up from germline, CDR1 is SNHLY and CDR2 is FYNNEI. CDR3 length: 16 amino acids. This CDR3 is CASSTRTGITSYEQYF.

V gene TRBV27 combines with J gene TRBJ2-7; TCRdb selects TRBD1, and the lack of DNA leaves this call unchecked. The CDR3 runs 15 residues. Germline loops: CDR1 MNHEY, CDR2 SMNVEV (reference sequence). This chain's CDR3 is CASSPRRGISYEQYF.

The CDR3 loop reads CASSFTLGQGINEQFF. V usage is TRBV7-9 and J usage is TRBJ2-1; TCRdb selects TRBD1, and the lack of DNA leaves this call unchecked. The CDR3 is 16 amino acids. The germline V gene encodes CDR1 SEHNR and CDR2 FQNEAQ (reference sequence). Drawing the rest from reference TRBV7-9 and TRBJ2-1, the complete variable domain is DTGVSQNPRHKITKRGQNVTFRCDPISEHNRLYWYRQTLGQGPEFLTYFQNEAQLEKSRLLSDRFSAERPKGSFSTLEIQRTEQGDSAMYLCASSFTLGQGINEQFFGPGTRLTVL.

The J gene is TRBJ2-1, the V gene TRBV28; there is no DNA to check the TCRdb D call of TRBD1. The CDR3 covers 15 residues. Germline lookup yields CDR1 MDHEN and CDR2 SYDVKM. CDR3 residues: CASSLIREYHNEQFF.

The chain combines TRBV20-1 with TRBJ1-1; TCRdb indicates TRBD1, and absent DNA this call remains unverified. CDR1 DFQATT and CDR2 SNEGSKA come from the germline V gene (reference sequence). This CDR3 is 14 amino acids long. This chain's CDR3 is CSAGGNLGNTEAFF.

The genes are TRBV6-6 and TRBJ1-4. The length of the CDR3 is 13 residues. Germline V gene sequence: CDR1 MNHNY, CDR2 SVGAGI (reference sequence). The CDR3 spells CASSRTAGEKLFF.

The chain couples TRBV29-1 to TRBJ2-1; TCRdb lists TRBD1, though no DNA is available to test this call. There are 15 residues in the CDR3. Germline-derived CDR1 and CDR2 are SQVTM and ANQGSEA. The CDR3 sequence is CSVIIGTGAGDEQFF.

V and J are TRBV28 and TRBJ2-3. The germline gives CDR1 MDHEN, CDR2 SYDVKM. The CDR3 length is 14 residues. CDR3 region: CASSPESTGDTQYF.

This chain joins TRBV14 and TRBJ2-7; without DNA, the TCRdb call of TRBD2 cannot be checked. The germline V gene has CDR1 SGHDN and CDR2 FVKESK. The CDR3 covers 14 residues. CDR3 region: CASSSGTITYEQYF. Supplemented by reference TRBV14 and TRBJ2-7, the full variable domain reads EAGVTQFPSHSVIEKGQTVTLRCDPISGHDNLYWYRRVMGKEIKFLLHFVKESKQDESGMPNNRFLAERTGGTYSTLKVQPAELEDSGVYFCASSSGTITYEQYFGPGTRLTVT.

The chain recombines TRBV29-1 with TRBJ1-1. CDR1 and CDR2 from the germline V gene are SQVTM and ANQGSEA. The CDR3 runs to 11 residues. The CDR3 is CSVETNTEAFF.

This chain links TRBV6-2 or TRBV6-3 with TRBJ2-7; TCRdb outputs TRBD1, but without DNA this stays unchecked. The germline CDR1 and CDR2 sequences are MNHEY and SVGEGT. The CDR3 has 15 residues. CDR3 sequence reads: CASKSGQGSSYEQYF.

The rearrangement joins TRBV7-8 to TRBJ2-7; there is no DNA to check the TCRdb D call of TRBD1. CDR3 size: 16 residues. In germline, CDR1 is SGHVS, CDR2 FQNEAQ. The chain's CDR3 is CASSLAGAPWTYEQYF.

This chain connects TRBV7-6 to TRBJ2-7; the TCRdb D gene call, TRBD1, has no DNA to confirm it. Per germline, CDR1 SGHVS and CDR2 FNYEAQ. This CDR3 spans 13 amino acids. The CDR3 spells CASSLNREREQYF.